A single T cell receptor beta chain is shown here with its context. The antigen is undetermined. This specimen belongs to a study of T cell responses to AZD1222 COVID-19 vaccine. Germline V gene lookup returns CDR1 LGHNA and CDR2 YSLEER. CDR3 length: 14 amino acids. With 1 base removed from V and 8 bases from J, the gap between germline ends came to 12 bases. General study points: Nearly half of spike-specific TCRs reportedly target variant regions that are unmutated in the B.1.351 and B.1.1.7 variants.

Profiling relied on immunoSEQ multiplex PCR, and the TCRdb table lists in-frame clones only, not all of them. Found here are roughly 140,000 clones, 85% to 90% of them singletons; the top ten hold 1.6%. Sequences were derived from peripheral blood, sampled 28 days after the second AZD1222 dose. This chain joins TRBV4-3 and TRBJ2-1; D gene uncertain. The source is an adult who received the AZD1222 COVID-19 vaccine. The CDR3 sequence is CASSQAPLGYEQFF. The CDR3 region has the DNA TGCGCCAGCAGCCAAGCTCCCCTAGGATATGAGCAGTTCTTC.